Listed below are T cell receptor beta chains from one sample, sequenced in a study of blood T cell repertoires in COVID-19. TCRdb keeps only in-frame clones here, not all; method: immunoSEQ multiplex PCR. The repertoire holds 200,000 to 300,000 clones, with about 80% as singletons. Sequencing was performed on peripheral blood. Receptor source: an elderly man with acute or convalescent COVID-19. Both conserved end residues are part of each CDR3. A D gene is named only where the DNA matches it firmly. Clone size is shown for a subset of rows, as once, few, many or a class of expanded clone.

>.|.|TRBV30|TRBJ1-4
CAWSLPGVNEKLFF
TGTGCCTGGAGTTTGCCAGGGGTTAATGAAAAACTGTTTTTT
>.|.|TRBV27|TRBJ2-5
CASSWGGGGGETQYF
TGTGCCAGCAGTTGGGGGGGAGGGGGTGGAGAGACCCAGTACTTC
>TRBD1|.|TRBV15|TRBJ2-4
CATSRTAGQGGAVAKNIQYF
TGTGCCACCAGCAGGACCGCCGGACAGGGGGGCGCCGTAGCCAAAAACATTCAGTACTTC
>.|.|TRBV29-1|TRBJ1-2
CSVGGGNGYTF
TGCAGCGTTGGAGGGGGAAATGGCTACACCTTC
>.|.|TRBV28|TRBJ1-1
CASKVPNSEAFF
TGTGCCAGCAAAGTTCCCAACAGTGAAGCTTTCTTT
>.|.|TRBV18|TRBJ1-1
CASSPSRGAGTEAFF
TGTGCCAGCTCCCCTTCCCGGGGGGCAGGTACTGAAGCTTTCTTT
>.|few|TRBV28|TRBJ1-2
CASSFSYGYGYTF
TGTGCCAGCAGTTTCTCCTATGGCTATGGCTACACCTTC
>.|.|TRBV7-3|TRBJ2-5
CASSLGGTQETQYF
TGTGCCAGCAGCTTAGGGGGGACCCAAGAGACCCAGTACTTC
>TRBD1|.|TRBV30|TRBJ2-5
CACPTGGGETQYF
TGTGCCTGCCCTACAGGGGGTGGAGAGACCCAGTACTTC
>TRBD1|.|TRBV27|TRBJ2-7
CASRSTGTSYEQYF
TGTGCCAGCAGGTCGACAGGGACGTCCTACGAGCAGTACTTC
>TRBD1|few|TRBV27|TRBJ1-2
CASSLRQGYGYTF
TGTGCCAGCAGTTTGAGACAGGGTTACGGCTACACCTTC
>TRBD1|.|TRBV5-6|TRBJ2-7
CASSTGQSYEQYF
TGTGCCAGCAGCACGGGACAGAGCTACGAGCAGTACTTC
>TRBD2|.|TRBV6-5|TRBJ2-1
CASRESGGEQFF
TGTGCCAGCAGGGAGAGCGGGGGTGAGCAGTTCTTC
>.|.|TRBV3-1/TRBV3-2|TRBJ2-7
CASSQEGLMYEQYF
TGTGCCAGCAGCCAAGAGGGGCTCATGTACGAGCAGTACTTC
>TRBD1|.|TRBV7-3|TRBJ1-6
CASSLRQGGLNSPLHF
TGTGCCAGCAGCTTAAGACAAGGGGGCCTTAATTCACCCCTCCACTTT
>TRBD1|.|TRBV4-1|TRBJ1-2
CASSQPSGTGGLNYGYTF
TGCGCCAGCAGCCAACCATCCGGGACAGGGGGCCTAAACTATGGCTACACCTTC
>TRBD2|.|TRBV27|TRBJ2-7
CASSPIRLAGALGEQYF
TGTGCCAGCAGTCCCATCCGACTAGCGGGAGCTTTAGGCGAGCAGTACTTC
>.|.|TRBV7-7|TRBJ2-1
CASSLALLSYNEQFF
TGTGCCAGCAGCTTAGCGTTACTTAGTTACAATGAGCAGTTCTTC
>TRBD2|.|TRBV7-7|TRBJ2-1
CASSSTSGNYNEQFF
TGTGCCAGCAGTTCGACTAGCGGGAATTACAATGAGCAGTTCTTC
>TRBD1|.|TRBV5-1|TRBJ2-7
CASSSWDRGIDEQYF
TGCGCCAGCAGCTCGTGGGACAGGGGGATCGACGAGCAGTACTTC
>TRBD1|.|TRBV29-1|TRBJ1-5
CSVAGQGGNQPQHF
TGCAGCGTGGCCGGGCAGGGGGGTAATCAGCCCCAGCATTTT
>.|.|TRBV7-9|TRBJ1-3
CASSPRGGNTIYF
TGTGCCAGCAGCCCACGGGGTGGAAACACCATATATTTT
>TRBD1|few|TRBV2|TRBJ1-5
CASSAEGRGRGQPQHF
TGTGCCAGCAGTGCAGAAGGCAGGGGGCGCGGTCAGCCCCAGCATTTT
>TRBD1|.|TRBV11-1|TRBJ2-7
CASSLATGGTYEQYF
TGTGCCAGCAGCTTAGCGACAGGGGGCACCTACGAGCAGTACTTC